This T cell receptor (beta chain) was identified during a study of blood T cell repertoires in COVID-19. V was pared by 2 bases and J by 0 bases, with 9 bases between. Germline CDR1 reads MNHEY; CDR2 reads SVGEGT. This CDR3 comprises 15 residues. The assay was immunoSEQ multiplex PCR, and TCRdb's table has in-frame clones only and misses some. The table has 340,000 or so clones, 86% seen once. The rearrangement uses TRBV6-2 or TRBV6-3 and TRBJ2-3, with D uncertain. The clonotype originates from a woman aged 40 to 50 with acute COVID-19. Sequencing was performed on PBMCs or T cells enriched from blood (not recorded which). The CDR3 sequence is CASSYGQKSTDTQYF. The CDR3 nucleotides read TGTGCCAGCAGTTACGGGCAGAAAAGCACAGATACGCAGTATTTT.